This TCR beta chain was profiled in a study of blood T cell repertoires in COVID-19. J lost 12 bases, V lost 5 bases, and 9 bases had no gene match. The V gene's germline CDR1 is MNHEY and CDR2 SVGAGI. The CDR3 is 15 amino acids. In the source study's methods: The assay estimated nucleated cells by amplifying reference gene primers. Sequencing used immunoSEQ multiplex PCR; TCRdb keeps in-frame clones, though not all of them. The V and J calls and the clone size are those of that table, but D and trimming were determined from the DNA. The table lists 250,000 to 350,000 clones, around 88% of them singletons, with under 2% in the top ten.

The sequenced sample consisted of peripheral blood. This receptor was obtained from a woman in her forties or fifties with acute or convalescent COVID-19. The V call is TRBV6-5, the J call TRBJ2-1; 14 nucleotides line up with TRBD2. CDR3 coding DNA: TGTGCCAGCAGTCACGGGACTAGCGGGAGATCGGGGCAGTTCTTC. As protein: CASSHGTSGRSGQFF.